The rows below give T cell receptor beta chains drawn from one sample of a study of CXCR3-negative and CXCR3-positive naive CD8 T cells. TCRdb re-called the 5' RACE reads and catalogs CDR3 proteins one per entry, DNA excluded. The sample table includes 85,000 to 130,000 distinct CDR3 sequences. The specimen sequenced was naive CXCR3+ CD8+ T cells from blood. Receptor source: a human donor in good health. Some clones in this sample may be carry-over from other donors' samples. CDR3s include the opening cysteine and the closing phenylalanine or tryptophan.

>TRBJ1-1|TRBV5-6|14
CASTPARQASGAFF
>TRBJ1-5|TRBV21-1|15
CASSKGDYSNQPQHF
>TRBJ2-2|TRBV29-1|14
CSVLAGVNTGELFF
>TRBJ2-3|TRBV6-2/TRBV6-3|18
CASSSSSGGTNEEDTQYF
>TRBJ2-7|TRBV20-1|14
CSVREAGVFSEQYF
>TRBJ2-1|TRBV29-1|11
CSVDRWNEQFF
>TRBJ2-3|TRBV9|15
CASSVQGLHTDTQYF
>TRBJ2-7|TRBV3-1|13
CASSPGIHYEQYF
>TRBJ2-2|TRBV7-9|16
CASRPVEGSNTGELFF
>TRBJ2-1|TRBV5-1|18
CASSLGFDMAAATDEQFF
>TRBJ2-7|TRBV3-1|15
CASSQEVLAYYEQYF
>TRBJ2-3|TRBV12-3/TRBV12-4|15
CASSIGTSEEDTQYF
>TRBJ2-7|TRBV7-9|15
CASSSPLAGSYEQYF
>TRBJ2-2|TRBV7-2|17
CASSPHPGGGDTGELFF
>TRBJ2-3|TRBV5-1|18
CASSLWAVLADNTDTQYF
>TRBJ2-5|TRBV6-5|14
CAAQGLGRQETQYF
>TRBJ2-3|TRBV29-1|16
CSGWNPGTGVTDTQYF
>TRBJ2-1|TRBV29-1|12
CSVDISEDEQFF
>TRBJ1-2|TRBV25-1|13
CASSEPTGYGYTF
>TRBJ1-1|TRBV20-1|14
CSARESRGNTEAFF
>TRBJ1-5|TRBV7-9|14
CASREEGSNQPQHF
>TRBJ1-2|TRBV7-9|13
CASSPDDNYGYTF
>TRBJ2-3|TRBV11-2|20
CASSFPPRPSGGALGDTQYF
>TRBJ2-3|TRBV5-5|14
CASRVDSTSDTQYF
>TRBJ1-5|TRBV7-9|17
CASSGGPQEPSNQPQHF
>TRBJ2-7|TRBV7-3|14
CASSQAVSSYEQYF
>TRBJ2-3|TRBV15|16
CATSRGSGGSTDTQYF
>TRBJ1-5|TRBV10-3|14
CAIRLDSNNQPQHF
>TRBJ2-7|TRBV9|15
CASSVESAASYEQYF
>TRBJ2-7|TRBV10-3|15
CAISESSGAFYEQYF
>TRBJ1-5|TRBV28|14
CASSLGVGNQPQHF
>TRBJ2-3|TRBV7-3|13
CASSSQGADTQYF
>TRBJ2-1|TRBV21-1|17
CASSAPRPGLAGGEQFF
>TRBJ2-1|TRBV5-4|15
CASSLGLAGNNEQFF
>TRBJ1-2|TRBV6-5|12
CASSSRDYGYTF
>TRBJ2-7|TRBV5-1|16
CASSLNLGTGAYEQYF
>TRBJ2-1|TRBV6-4|15
CASSTTSSSYNEQFF
>TRBJ2-3|TRBV5-4|15
CASSFPGRTEDTQYF
>TRBJ1-2|TRBV12-5|16
CASGLQRTDPNYGYTF
>TRBJ2-5|TRBV3-1|16
CASSLLAGVGQETQYF
>TRBJ2-3|TRBV12-3/TRBV12-4|12
CATNLGTDTQYF
>TRBJ2-7|TRBV27|14
CASSFTGSSYEHYF
>TRBJ2-1|TRBV5-1|15
CASSLGSSSYNEQFF
>TRBJ1-1|TRBV21-1|16
CASSKASGGWNTEVFF
>TRBJ2-3|TRBV7-2|13
CASSLHSTDTQYF
>TRBJ2-7|TRBV20-1|14
CSARDLNSSYEQYF
>TRBJ1-2|TRBV7-2|13
CASSREGSYGYTF
>TRBJ2-7|TRBV7-6|14
CASSEGRVSYEQYF
>TRBJ1-1|TRBV7-6|13
CASTPLGDTEAFF
>TRBJ2-2|TRBV7-8|15
CASSLATGGNGELFF